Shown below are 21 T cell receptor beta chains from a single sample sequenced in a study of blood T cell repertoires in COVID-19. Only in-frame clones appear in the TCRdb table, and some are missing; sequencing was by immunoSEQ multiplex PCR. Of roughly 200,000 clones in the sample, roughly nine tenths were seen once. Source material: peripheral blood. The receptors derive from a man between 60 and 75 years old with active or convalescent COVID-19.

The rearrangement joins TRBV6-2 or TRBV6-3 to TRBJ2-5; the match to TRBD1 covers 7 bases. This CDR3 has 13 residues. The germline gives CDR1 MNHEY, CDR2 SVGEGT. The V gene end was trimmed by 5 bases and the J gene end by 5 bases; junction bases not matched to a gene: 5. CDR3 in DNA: TGTGCCAGCAGTACACAGGGGAAGGAGACCCAGTACTTC. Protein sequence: CASSTQGKETQYF.

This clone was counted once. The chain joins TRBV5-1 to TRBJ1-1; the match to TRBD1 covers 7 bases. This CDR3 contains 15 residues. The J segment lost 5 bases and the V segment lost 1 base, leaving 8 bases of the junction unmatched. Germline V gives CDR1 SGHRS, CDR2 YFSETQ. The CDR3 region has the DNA TGCGCCAGCAGCTTGTCCCCAGGGGGGAATACTGAAGCTTTCTTT. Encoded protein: CASSLSPGGNTEAFF.

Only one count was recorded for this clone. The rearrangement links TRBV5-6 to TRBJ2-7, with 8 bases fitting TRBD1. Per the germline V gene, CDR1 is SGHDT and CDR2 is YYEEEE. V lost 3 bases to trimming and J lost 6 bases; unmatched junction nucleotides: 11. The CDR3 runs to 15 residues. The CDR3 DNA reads TGTGCCAGCAGCTGGAGGACAGGGAGGTCCGGCGAGCAGTACTTC. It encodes CASSWRTGRSGEQYF.

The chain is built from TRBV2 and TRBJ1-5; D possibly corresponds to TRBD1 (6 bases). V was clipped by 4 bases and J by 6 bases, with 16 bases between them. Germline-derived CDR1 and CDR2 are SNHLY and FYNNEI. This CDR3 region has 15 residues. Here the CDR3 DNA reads TGTGCCAGCAGTGGCGGGGGCCGTTTGAGTCAGCCCCAGCATTTT. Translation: CASSGGGRLSQPQHF.

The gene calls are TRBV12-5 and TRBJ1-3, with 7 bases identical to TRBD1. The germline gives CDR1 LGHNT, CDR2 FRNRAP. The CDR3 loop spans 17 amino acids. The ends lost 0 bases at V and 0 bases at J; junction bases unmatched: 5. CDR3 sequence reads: CASGLVSGGSSGNTIYF. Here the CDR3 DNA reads TGTGCTAGTGGTTTGGTATCAGGGGGTTCCTCTGGAAACACCATATATTTT.

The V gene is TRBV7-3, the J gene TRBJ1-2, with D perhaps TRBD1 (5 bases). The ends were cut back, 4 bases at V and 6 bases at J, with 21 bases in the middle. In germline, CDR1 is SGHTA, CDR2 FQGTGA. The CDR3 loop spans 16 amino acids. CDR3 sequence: CASSSTPGLTRDGYTF. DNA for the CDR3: TGTGCCAGCAGCTCGACCCCGGGACTCACGAGGGATGGCTACACCTTC.

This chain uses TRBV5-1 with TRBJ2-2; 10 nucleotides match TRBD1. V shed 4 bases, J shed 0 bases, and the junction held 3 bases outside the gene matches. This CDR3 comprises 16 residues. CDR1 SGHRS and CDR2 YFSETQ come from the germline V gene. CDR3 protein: CASSPGTGANTGELFF. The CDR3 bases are TGCGCCAGCAGCCCGGGGACAGGGGCGAACACCGGGGAGCTGTTTTTT. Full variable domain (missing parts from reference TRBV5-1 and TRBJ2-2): KAGVTQTPRYLIKTRGQQVTLSCSPISGHRSVSWYQQTPGQGLQFLFEYFSETQRNKGNFPGRFSGRQFSNSRSEMNVSTLELGDSALYLCASSPGTGANTGELFFGEGSRLTVL.

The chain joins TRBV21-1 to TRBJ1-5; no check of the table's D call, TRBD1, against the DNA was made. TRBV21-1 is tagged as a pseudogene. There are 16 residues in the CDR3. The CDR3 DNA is TGTGCCAGCAGCGGGGACGCAGGGGAGAGCAATCAGCCCCAGCATTTT. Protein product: CASSGDAGESNQPQHF.

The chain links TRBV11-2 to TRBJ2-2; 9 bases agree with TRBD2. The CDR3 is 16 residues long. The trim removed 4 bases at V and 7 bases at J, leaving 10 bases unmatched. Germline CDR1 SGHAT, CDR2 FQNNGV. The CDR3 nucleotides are TGTGCCAGCAGCTGGCGGGGGGGAGGTTCGATCGGGGAGCTGTTTTTT. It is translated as CASSWRGGGSIGELFF.

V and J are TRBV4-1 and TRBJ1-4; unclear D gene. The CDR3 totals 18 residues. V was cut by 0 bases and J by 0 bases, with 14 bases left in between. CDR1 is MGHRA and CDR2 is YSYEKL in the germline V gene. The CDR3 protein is CASSQDRLAAATNEKLFF. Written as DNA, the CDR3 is TGCGCCAGCAGCCAAGATCGGCTGGCGGCCGCAACTAATGAAAAACTGTTTTTT.

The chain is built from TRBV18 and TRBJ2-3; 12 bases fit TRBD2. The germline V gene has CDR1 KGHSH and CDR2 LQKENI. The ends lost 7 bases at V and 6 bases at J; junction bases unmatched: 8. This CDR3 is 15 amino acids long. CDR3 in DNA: TGTGCCAGCTGCCCTCTAGCGGGGGGGCCTGATACGCAGTATTTT. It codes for CASCPLAGGPDTQYF.

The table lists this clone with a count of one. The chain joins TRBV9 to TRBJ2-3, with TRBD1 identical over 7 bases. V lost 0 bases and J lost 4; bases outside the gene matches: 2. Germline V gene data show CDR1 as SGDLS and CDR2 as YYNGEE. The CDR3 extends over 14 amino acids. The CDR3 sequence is CASSVGQGADTQYF. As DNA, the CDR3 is TGTGCCAGCAGCGTAGGTCAGGGGGCAGATACGCAGTATTTT.

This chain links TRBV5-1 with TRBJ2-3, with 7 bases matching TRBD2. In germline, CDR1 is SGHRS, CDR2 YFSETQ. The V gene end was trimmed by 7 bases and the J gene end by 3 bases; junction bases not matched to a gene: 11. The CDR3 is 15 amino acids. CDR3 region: CASADPSGSTDTQYF. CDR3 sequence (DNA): TGCGCCAGCGCCGATCCTAGCGGCTCTACAGATACGCAGTATTTT.

Here the CDR3 reads CASSSPAGLGGLKSTDTQYF. CDR3 nucleotides: TGTGCCAGCAGCTCGCCAGCGGGGCTAGGTGGGCTTAAAAGCACAGATACGCAGTATTTT. The chain joins TRBV7-8 to TRBJ2-3; 7 positions match TRBD2. The CDR3 has 20 amino acids. Trimming cost V 4 bases and J 0 bases; bases outside gene matches: 19. The germline V gene encodes CDR1 SGHVS and CDR2 FQNEAQ.

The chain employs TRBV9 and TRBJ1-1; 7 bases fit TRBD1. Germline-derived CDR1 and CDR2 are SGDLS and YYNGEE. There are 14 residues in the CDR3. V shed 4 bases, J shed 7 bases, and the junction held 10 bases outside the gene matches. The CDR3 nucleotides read TGTGCCAGCAGCCCAGACAGGGCACGGGGTGAAGCTTTCTTT. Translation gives CASSPDRARGEAFF.

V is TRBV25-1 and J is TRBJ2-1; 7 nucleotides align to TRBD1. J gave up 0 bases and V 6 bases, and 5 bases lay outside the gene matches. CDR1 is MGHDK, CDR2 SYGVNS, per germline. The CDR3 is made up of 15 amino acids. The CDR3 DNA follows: TGTGCCAGCAGCACGACAGGGACCTCCTACAATGAGCAGTTCTTC. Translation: CASSTTGTSYNEQFF.

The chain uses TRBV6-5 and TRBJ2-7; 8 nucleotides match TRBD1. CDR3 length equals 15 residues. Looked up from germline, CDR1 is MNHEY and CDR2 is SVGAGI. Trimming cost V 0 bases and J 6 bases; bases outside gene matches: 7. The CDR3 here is CASSYSPRGQFEQYF. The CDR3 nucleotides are TGTGCCAGCAGTTACTCACCCAGGGGGCAATTCGAGCAGTACTTC.

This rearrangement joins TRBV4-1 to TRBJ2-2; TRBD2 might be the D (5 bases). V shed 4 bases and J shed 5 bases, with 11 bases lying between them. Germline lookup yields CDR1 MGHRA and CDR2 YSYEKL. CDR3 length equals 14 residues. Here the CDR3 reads CASSPFGGTGELFF. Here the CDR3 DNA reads TGCGCCAGCAGCCCTTTTGGCGGGACCGGGGAGCTGTTTTTT.

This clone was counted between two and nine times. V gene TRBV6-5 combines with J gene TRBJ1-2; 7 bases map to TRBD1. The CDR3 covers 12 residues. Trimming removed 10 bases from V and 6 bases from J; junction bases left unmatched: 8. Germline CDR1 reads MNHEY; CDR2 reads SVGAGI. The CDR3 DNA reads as TGTGCCACAAAGGGGGCCCTCGATGGCTACACCTTC. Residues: CATKGALDGYTF.

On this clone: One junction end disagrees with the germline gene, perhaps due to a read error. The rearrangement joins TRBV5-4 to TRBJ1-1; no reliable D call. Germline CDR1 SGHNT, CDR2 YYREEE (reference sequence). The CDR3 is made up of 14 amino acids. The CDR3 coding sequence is TGTGCCAGCAGCTTGAGGTTAGCGAACGCTGAAGCTTTCTTT. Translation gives CASSLRLANAEAFF.

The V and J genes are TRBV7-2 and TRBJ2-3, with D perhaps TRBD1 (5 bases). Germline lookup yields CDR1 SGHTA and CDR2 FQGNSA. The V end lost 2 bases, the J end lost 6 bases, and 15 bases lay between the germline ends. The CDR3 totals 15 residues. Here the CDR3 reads CASSLSGAPEDTQYF. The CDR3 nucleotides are TGTGCCAGCAGCTTAAGTGGGGCACCTGAGGATACGCAGTATTTT.